Each of the 20 T cell receptor beta chains below was sequenced from the same sample in a study of shared clonotypes between healthy human individuals. Profiled with immunoSEQ multiplex PCR; TCRdb holds only in-frame clones, not every one. Here the sample spans about 110,000 clones, about 70% being singletons. The sequenced sample consisted of memory CD8+ T cells sorted from blood. Stated subset: CD45RO+ cells pooled with CCR7-negative TemRA cells. The receptors here all came from a woman aged 30 to 39 in good health.

CDR3 amino acids: CASSPRTGGVGETQYF. DNA of the CDR3: TGTGCCAGCTCACCCCGTACCGGGGGAGTGGGGGAGACCCAGTACTTC. This chain uses TRBV18 with TRBJ2-5, with D possibly matching TRBD2 (6 bases). CDR1 and CDR2 from the germline V gene are KGHSH and LQKENI. CDR3 length: 16 residues. Trimming pared 3 bases from V and 5 bases from J, leaving 19 bases between. Drawing the rest from reference TRBV18 and TRBJ2-5, the complete variable domain is NAGVMQNPRHLVRRRGQEARLRCSPMKGHSHVYWYRQLPEEGLKFMVYLQKENIIDESGMPKERFSAEFPKEGPSILRIQQVVRGDSAAYFCASSPRTGGVGETQYFGPGTRLLVL.

V gene TRBV6-4 combines with J gene TRBJ2-7, with D tentatively TRBD1 (6 bases). The CDR3 is made up of 15 amino acids. V lost 3 bases, J lost 1 base, and 13 bases lay in between. The germline gives CDR1 MRHNA, CDR2 SNTAGT. The CDR3 spells CASSEKGESSYEQYF. DNA for the CDR3: TGTGCCAGCAGTGAAAAGGGGGAATCTTCCTACGAGCAGTACTTC.

The chain combines TRBV25-1 with TRBJ2-7; perhaps TRBD2 as D (6 bases). The germline V gene encodes CDR1 MGHDK and CDR2 SYGVNS. The CDR3 length is 15 residues. Trimming removed 3 bases from V and 3 bases from J, with 15 bases in between. The CDR3 loop reads CASSDAVAENYEQYF. CDR3 DNA sequence: TGTGCCAGCAGTGACGCGGTAGCGGAAAACTACGAGCAGTACTTC.

The chain couples TRBV28 to TRBJ1-1; D may be TRBD1 (5 bases). V lost 5 bases to trimming and J lost 4 bases, with 23 bases between them. Germline-derived CDR1 and CDR2 are MDHEN and SYDVKM. The CDR3 runs 17 residues. This chain's CDR3 is CASSPSPSGLRSTEAFF. As DNA, the CDR3 is TGTGCCAGCAGTCCCAGTCCCTCAGGGTTAAGGAGCACTGAAGCTTTCTTT.

This clone turned up a few times. In the same sample, other DNA sequences code for this CDR3. V is TRBV7-9 and J is TRBJ1-1; no definite D call. The V end lost 5 bases, the J end lost 3 bases, and 10 bases lay between the germline ends. Germline V gene sequence: CDR1 SEHNR, CDR2 FQNEAQ (reference sequence). The CDR3 is made up of 13 amino acids. In DNA, the CDR3 is TGTGCCAGCAGCCCCAGGAGTTACACTGAAGCTTTCTTT. This sequence encodes CASSPRSYTEAFF.

This clone was seen a handful of times. The V gene is TRBV2, the J gene TRBJ1-5; D is uncertain. The CDR3 consists of 13 residues. Looked up from germline, CDR1 is SNHLY and CDR2 is FYNNEI. With 7 bases removed from V and 1 base from J, the gap between germline ends came to 8 bases. CDR3 bases: TGTGCCAGCATGGATCAGAGCAATCAGCCCCAGCATTTT. As protein: CASMDQSNQPQHF.

The chain has TRBV28 and TRBJ2-7; 7 nucleotides line up with TRBD2. Unmatched junction bases numbered 11, after V lost 7 bases and J lost 2 bases. Looked up from germline, CDR1 is MDHEN and CDR2 is SYDVKM. This CDR3 is built from 15 residues. The CDR3 DNA follows: TGTGCCAGCACCCTTGCGACTAGCAGGCCCTACGAGCAGTACTTC. It is translated as CASTLATSRPYEQYF.

The chain joins TRBV28 to TRBJ2-1; unclear D gene. Looked up from germline, CDR1 is MDHEN and CDR2 is SYDVKM. The CDR3 runs 16 residues. V gave up 2 bases and J gave up 9 bases, with 20 bases separating them. CDR3: CASSLIYQTGVPEQFF. The CDR3 DNA follows: TGTGCCAGCAGTTTAATTTATCAGACCGGAGTCCCTGAGCAGTTCTTC.

The V and J genes are TRBV28 and TRBJ1-5, with TRBD1 as a possible D gene (5 bases). Trimming took off 3 bases at V and 0 bases at J, with 6 bases between the two ends. This CDR3 comprises 14 residues. Germline loops: CDR1 MDHEN, CDR2 SYDVKM. This chain's CDR3 is CASSLGDSNQPQHF. For the CDR3, the DNA is TGTGCCAGCAGTTTGGGGGATAGCAATCAGCCCCAGCATTTT.

This sequence joins TRBV30 and TRBJ2-1; possibly TRBD2 for D (6 bases). V was cut by 3 bases and J by 0 bases, with 12 bases left in between. The CDR3 has 15 residues. CDR1 is GTSNPN and CDR2 is SVGIG in the germline V gene (reference sequence). The CDR3 sequence is CAWRGGVASYNEQFF. As DNA, the CDR3 is TGTGCCTGGAGGGGGGGTGTGGCCTCCTACAATGAGCAGTTCTTC.

This clone was detected only once. V usage is TRBV7-8 and J usage is TRBJ2-5; TRBD1 agrees at 7 bases. Germline trimming cut 3 bases from V and 2 bases from J; bases unmatched to any gene: 6. Germline V gene lookup returns CDR1 SGHVS and CDR2 FQNEAQ. The CDR3 runs 15 residues. The CDR3 DNA reads TGTGCCAGCAGCTTGGGGACAGCTATACAAGAGACCCAGTACTTC. Protein product: CASSLGTAIQETQYF.

This clone appeared a few times. The chain carries TRBV13 and TRBJ2-7; 11 nucleotides line up with TRBD1. Losses at the gene ends were 1 base for V and 2 bases for J; bases not matched to a gene: 1. Germline values: CDR1 PRHDT, CDR2 FYEKMQ (reference sequence). This CDR3 spans 15 amino acids. CDR3 in amino acids: CASSLVGQGAYEQYF. The CDR3 DNA is TGTGCCAGCAGCTTAGTGGGACAGGGGGCCTACGAGCAGTACTTC.

This clone turned up a few times. The chain is built from TRBV7-6 and TRBJ2-1; D is perhaps TRBD2 (6 bases). Germline values: CDR1 SGHVS, CDR2 FNYEAQ. The CDR3 contains 16 residues. The V end was cut by 4 bases, the J end by 0 bases, with 13 bases between. This chain's CDR3 is CASSSDLASSYNEQFF. CDR3 sequence (DNA): TGTGCCAGCAGCTCCGATCTAGCGAGCTCCTACAATGAGCAGTTCTTC.

The chain carries TRBV19 and TRBJ2-1; possible D gene TRBD2, 5 bases. In germline, CDR1 is LNHDA, CDR2 SQIVND (reference sequence). Trimming removed 8 bases from V and 7 bases from J, with 18 bases in between. The CDR3 runs 14 residues. The CDR3 coding sequence is TGTGCCAGTGAGCGAATAGCGTTTGGGAATGAGCAGTTCTTC. Protein: CASERIAFGNEQFF.

This rearrangement joins TRBV4-1 to TRBJ2-6; unclear D gene. Trimming took off 4 bases at V and 4 bases at J, with 23 bases between the two ends. The CDR3 has 19 amino acids. CDR1 is MGHRA and CDR2 is YSYEKL in the germline V gene. This CDR3 is CASSPPGRRPFSGANVLTF. In DNA, the CDR3 is TGCGCCAGCAGCCCCCCCGGCAGGAGACCTTTCTCAGGGGCCAACGTCCTGACTTTC.

This clone was detected ten times or more. This chain joins TRBV20-1 and TRBJ1-2; D uncertain. Per the germline V gene, CDR1 is DFQATT and CDR2 is SNEGSKA (reference sequence). The CDR3 is 11 amino acids. V lost 3 bases and J lost 4, with 6 bases in between. The DNA of the CDR3 is TGCAGTGCTAGTGGGTCCTATGGCTACACCTTC. Residues: CSASGSYGYTF.

The chain carries TRBV27 and TRBJ1-4; TRBD1 agrees at 8 bases. The germline gives CDR1 MNHEY, CDR2 SMNVEV (reference sequence). The CDR3 sequence is 13 residues long. V shed 8 bases and J 7 bases; nucleotides not matched to a gene: 6. DNA for the CDR3: TGTGCCAGCTCCGGACAGGGCCGTGAAAAACTGTTTTTT. Translated: CASSGQGREKLFF.

This chain links TRBV28 with TRBJ2-3; 13 nucleotides agree with TRBD2. From germline, CDR1 is MDHEN and CDR2 SYDVKM. The CDR3 covers 16 residues. V shed 6 bases, J shed 4 bases, and the junction held 7 bases outside the gene matches. This CDR3 is CASSFGLAGVADTQYF. CDR3 DNA: TGTGCCAGCAGCTTCGGACTAGCGGGAGTCGCAGATACGCAGTATTTT.

The V call is TRBV28, the J call TRBJ2-7, with TRBD1 matching over 7 bases. This CDR3 is built from 15 residues. V lost 2 bases, J lost 4 bases, and 8 bases stayed unmatched. The germline CDR1 and CDR2 sequences are MDHEN and SYDVKM. The CDR3 nucleotides read TGTGCCAGCAGTTTACAGTTTTCGGACAGGTACGAGCAGTACTTC. It specifies CASSLQFSDRYEQYF.

This sequence joins TRBV2 and TRBJ2-7; tentatively, D is TRBD1 (6 bases). CDR3 length: 15 amino acids. Germline V CDR1 and CDR2: SNHLY, FYNNEI. V gave up 6 bases and J gave up 5 bases, with 20 bases separating them. The CDR3 DNA follows: TGTGCCAGCAGCGGGCTCCGGACAGTCTTCGACGAGCAGTACTTC. Residues: CASSGLRTVFDEQYF. The full variable domain, completed using reference TRBV2 and TRBJ2-7, is EPEVTQTPSHQVTQMGQEVILRCVPISNHLYFYWYRQILGQKVEFLVSFYNNEISEKSEIFDDQFSVERPDGSNFTLKIRSTKLEDSAMYFCASSGLRTVFDEQYFGPGTRLTVT.